Following are 30 T cell receptor beta chains from one sample sequenced in a study of CD8+ T cells in alopecia areata. Described treatment: oral pan-JAK inhibitor, 5-10 mg twice daily. Investigators isolated RNA and reverse transcribed it into cDNA to act as the sequencing template. Generated by immunoSEQ multiplex PCR, the TCRdb table keeps only in-frame clones and is missing some. Of about 76,000 clones in the sample, around 61% were seen once. The input for sequencing was CD8+ T cells sorted from blood, taken at week 24, from a patient treated with tofacitinib. These receptors all stem from a human donor with alopecia areata.

There are a few counts of this clone. The V gene is TRBV27, the J gene TRBJ2-1; 9 positions match TRBD1. This CDR3 is built from 18 residues. Germline V gene data show CDR1 as MNHEY and CDR2 as SMNVEV (reference sequence). Trimming at V came to 7 bases and at J to 0 bases, leaving 13 bases not matched to a gene. CDR3 residues: CASTPGLGQGSSYNEQFF. The CDR3 coding sequence is TGTGCCAGCACCCCAGGGCTGGGACAGGGCAGCTCCTACAATGAGCAGTTCTTC.

The V call is TRBV28, the J call TRBJ1-4; D ambiguous. The ends were cut back, 3 bases at V and 7 bases at J, with 3 bases in the middle. This CDR3 region has 11 residues. From germline, CDR1 is MDHEN and CDR2 SYDVKM. The CDR3 coding sequence is TGTGCCAGCAGTTTTGGTGAAAAACTGTTTTTT. Protein sequence: CASSFGEKLFF.

The rearrangement uses TRBV2 and TRBJ1-2, with D possibly being TRBD1 (5 bases). Germline CDR1 SNHLY, CDR2 FYNNEI. Between the trimmed V and J ends, which lost 1 base and 2 bases, there was a span of 8 bases. This CDR3 has 14 residues. The CDR3 sequence is CASSEEGLNYGYTF. CDR3 DNA sequence: TGTGCCAGCAGTGAAGAGGGGCTGAACTATGGCTACACCTTC.

The V call is TRBV5-6, the J call TRBJ2-3, with D possibly being TRBD1 (6 bases). V gave up 7 bases and J gave up 3 bases, with 18 bases separating them. CDR1 is SGHDT and CDR2 is YYEEEE in the germline V gene. There are 15 residues in the CDR3. CDR3 region: CASGKKGHSTDTQYF. The CDR3 DNA follows: TGTGCCAGCGGAAAAAAGGGACACTCTACAGATACGCAGTATTTT.

This clone showed up just a few times. CDR3 in amino acids: CASSLEAGGFEQYF. DNA of the CDR3: TGTGCCAGCAGCTTAGAGGCAGGGGGGTTCGAGCAGTACTTC. The rearrangement joins TRBV13 to TRBJ2-7; maybe TRBD1 (7 bases). V lost 1 base to trimming and J lost 6 bases, with 13 bases between them. Germline CDR1 PRHDT, CDR2 FYEKMQ (reference sequence). CDR3 length: 14 amino acids.

The rearrangement joins TRBV2 to TRBJ1-4, with 7 positions matching TRBD1. J was trimmed by 8 bases and V by 0 bases; bases with no gene match: 6. CDR3 length: 15 residues. CDR1 and CDR2 from the germline V gene are SNHLY and FYNNEI. The CDR3 loop reads CASSEAQGVYEKLFF. The CDR3 DNA reads TGTGCCAGCAGTGAAGCGCAGGGGGTTTACGAAAAACTGTTTTTT.

V is TRBV6-1 and J is TRBJ2-7, with unresolved D. Germline CDR1 and CDR2: MNHNS and SASEGT. The CDR3 spans 15 residues. Trimming pared 1 base from V and 5 bases from J, leaving 15 bases between. CDR3 DNA: TGTGCCAGCAGTGAAGGAGATAGTGGTCCCCACGAGCAGTACTTC. It is translated as CASSEGDSGPHEQYF.

This rearrangement joins TRBV4-1 to TRBJ1-1, with TRBD1 matching 8 bases. V shed 1 base and J 5 bases; nucleotides not matched to a gene: 3. This CDR3 is built from 14 residues. Per the germline V gene, CDR1 is MGHRA and CDR2 is YSYEKL. For the CDR3, the DNA is TGCGCCAGCAGCCAAGGGACAGGGAGGACTGAAGCTTTCTTT. Amino acids: CASSQGTGRTEAFF.

This clone showed up just a few times. The chain uses TRBV4-1 and TRBJ2-7, with TRBD2 matching 7 bases. The germline V gene encodes CDR1 MGHRA and CDR2 YSYEKL. The CDR3 is made up of 16 amino acids. Trimming at V came to 1 base and at J to 2 bases, leaving 8 bases not matched to a gene. CDR3 nucleotide sequence: TGCGCCAGCAGCCAAGTGCCCGGGACTATAACCTACGAGCAGTACTTC. Translation: CASSQVPGTITYEQYF.

The chain couples TRBV7-8 to TRBJ2-7, with unresolved D. Germline V gene data show CDR1 as SGHVS and CDR2 as FQNEAQ. Trimming left V 4 bases short and J 3 bases short, with 13 bases between. CDR3 length: 14 residues. The CDR3 nucleotides read TGTGCCAGCAGCTCGAGGCTTATTCTCTACGAGCAGTACTTC. This sequence encodes CASSSRLILYEQYF.

The chain is built from TRBV5-1 and TRBJ2-5, with TRBD2 as a possible D gene (5 bases). V shed 7 bases and J shed 5 bases, with 18 bases lying between them. The CDR3 sequence is 14 residues long. CDR1 is SGHRS and CDR2 is YFSETQ in the germline V gene. The CDR3 DNA reads TGCGCCAGCTCCCCGGGGATCGACGCGGAGACCCAGTACTTC. It codes for CASSPGIDAETQYF.

This CDR3 reads CASSSLTSGRRAQYF. CDR3 nucleotides: TGTGCCAGCAGTTCTCTGACTAGCGGGCGACGGGCCCAGTACTTC. The V gene is TRBV27, the J gene TRBJ2-5, with 10 bases identical to TRBD2. V was clipped by 4 bases and J by 9 bases; unmatched bases: 11. Per the germline V gene, CDR1 is MNHEY and CDR2 is SMNVEV (reference sequence). This CDR3 is built from 15 residues.

The rearrangement uses TRBV2 and TRBJ2-7; D not certain. Trimming removed 4 bases at V and 7 bases at J, with 14 bases between. Germline V gene data show CDR1 as SNHLY and CDR2 as FYNNEI. This CDR3 has 13 residues. CDR3 sequence: CASSGSVVGEQYF. CDR3 nucleotides: TGTGCCAGCAGTGGATCAGTGGTTGGGGAGCAGTACTTC.

The rearrangement uses TRBV4-1 and TRBJ1-2; D gene ambiguous. The CDR3 consists of 13 residues. V was trimmed by 1 base and J by 6 bases, leaving 9 bases between them. CDR1 MGHRA and CDR2 YSYEKL come from the germline V gene. CDR3 protein: CASSQVKPNGYTF. In DNA, the CDR3 is TGCGCCAGCAGCCAAGTAAAGCCAAATGGCTACACCTTC.

This chain links TRBV5-1 with TRBJ2-7, with a weak D call TRBD2 (6 bases). Per the germline V gene, CDR1 is SGHRS and CDR2 is YFSETQ. The V gene lost 4 bases and the J gene lost 2 bases, with 22 bases spanning the gap. This CDR3 is built from 17 residues. The CDR3 DNA is TGCGCCAGCAGCGACGGGACTCCTGTTCACGATACCTACGAGCAGTACTTC. Translating it yields CASSDGTPVHDTYEQYF.

By sample fraction, this clone is medium-sized (0.01 to 0.1%). The chain has TRBV6-5 and TRBJ2-7; tentatively, D is TRBD1 (5 bases). This CDR3 is built from 12 residues. From germline, CDR1 is MNHEY and CDR2 SVGAGI. Trimming removed 8 bases at V and 2 bases at J, with 10 bases between. In nucleotides, the CDR3 is TGTGCCAGCGGGCAGGGCCCCTACGAGCAGTACTTC. As protein: CASGQGPYEQYF.

This rearrangement joins TRBV5-1 to TRBJ2-3; D is undetermined. This CDR3 spans 16 amino acids. The V gene's germline CDR1 is SGHRS and CDR2 YFSETQ. V was clipped by 0 bases and J by 0 bases, with 11 bases between them. This CDR3 reads CASSLGFDSSTDTQYF. In DNA, the CDR3 is TGCGCCAGCAGCTTGGGATTTGACTCTAGCACAGATACGCAGTATTTT. Drawing the rest from reference TRBV5-1 and TRBJ2-3, the complete variable domain is KAGVTQTPRYLIKTRGQQVTLSCSPISGHRSVSWYQQTPGQGLQFLFEYFSETQRNKGNFPGRFSGRQFSNSRSEMNVSTLELGDSALYLCASSLGFDSSTDTQYFGPGTRLTVL.

This chain uses TRBV28 with TRBJ2-1; D is possibly TRBD1 or TRBD2 (5 bases each). The CDR3 consists of 12 residues. Germline CDR1 reads MDHEN; CDR2 reads SYDVKM. Trimming removed 2 bases from V and 7 bases from J, with 6 bases in between. The CDR3 bases are TGTGCCAGCAGTTTAGAGGGGAATGAGCAGTTCTTC. This encodes CASSLEGNEQFF.

The CDR3 region is CASSSPRDTLTDTQYF. The CDR3 region has the DNA TGCGCCAGCAGTTCCCCCCGGGACACCCTCACAGATACGCAGTATTTT. The V gene is TRBV5-1, the J gene TRBJ2-3; perhaps TRBD1 as D (6 bases). V was clipped by 5 bases and J by 2 bases, with 18 bases between them. The CDR3 has 16 amino acids. Germline V lookup: CDR1 SGHRS, CDR2 YFSETQ.

V and J are TRBV27 and TRBJ2-1, with 8 nucleotides matching TRBD2. This CDR3 is built from 15 residues. CDR1 and CDR2 from the germline V gene are MNHEY and SMNVEV (reference sequence). Germline trimming cut 3 bases from V and 5 bases from J; bases unmatched to any gene: 6. The CDR3 loop reads CASSFYLAGNNEQFF. The CDR3 nucleotides are TGTGCCAGCAGTTTTTACCTAGCGGGTAACAATGAGCAGTTCTTC.

V and J are TRBV7-9 and TRBJ2-4; no reliable D call. This CDR3 region has 16 residues. Trimming cost V 3 bases and J 0 bases, with 12 bases left between them. Germline V gene sequence: CDR1 SEHNR, CDR2 FQNEAQ (reference sequence). CDR3 DNA: TGTGCCAGCAGCTTCAGCAGTCTCTTAGCCAAAAACATTCAGTACTTC. Its protein is CASSFSSLLAKNIQYF.

This clone was seen only a few times. The chain combines TRBV7-9 with TRBJ2-3, with no clear D. With 3 bases removed from V and 3 bases from J, the gap between germline ends came to 7 bases. The germline gives CDR1 SEHNR, CDR2 FQNEAQ (reference sequence). This CDR3 spans 13 amino acids. CDR3 DNA sequence: TGTGCCAGCAGCTTGAGGCCTACAGATACGCAGTATTTT. Translated: CASSLRPTDTQYF.

The sample holds many counts of this clone. The genes are TRBV7-3 and TRBJ2-1; 7 nucleotides match TRBD2. The CDR3 has 18 amino acids. J was trimmed by 5 bases and V by 1 base; bases with no gene match: 14. Germline CDR1 and CDR2: SGHTA and FQGTGA. The CDR3 nucleotides are TGTGCCAGCAGCTTAAACGGACTCGGCGGGAGTAGAGACAATGAGCAGTTCTTC. Translating gives CASSLNGLGGSRDNEQFF. Combining the CDR3 with reference TRBV7-3 and TRBJ2-1 gives the whole variable domain GAGVSQTPSNKVTEKGKYVELRCDPISGHTALYWYRQSLGQGPEFLIYFQGTGAADDSGLPNDRFFAVRPEGSVSTLKIQRTERGDSAVYLCASSLNGLGGSRDNEQFFGPGTRLTVL.

The genes are TRBV6-6 and TRBJ2-7, with D unresolved. The CDR3 extends over 11 amino acids. Trimming left V 5 bases short and J 3 bases short, with 5 bases between. Germline CDR1 is MNHNY and CDR2 is SVGAGI (reference sequence). This chain's CDR3 is CASSTSYEQYF. The CDR3 coding sequence is TGTGCCAGCAGTACCAGCTACGAGCAGTACTTC.

CDR3 region: CASSVAETFNYGYTF. CDR3 DNA: TGTGCCAGCAGCGTAGCCGAGACATTCAACTATGGCTACACCTTC. The chain is built from TRBV9 and TRBJ1-2; D is ambiguous. The CDR3 extends over 15 amino acids. The germline V and J ends were trimmed by 0 bases and 2 bases, with 11 bases remaining between them. Germline lookup yields CDR1 SGDLS and CDR2 YYNGEE.

A single count supports this clone. This chain links TRBV13 with TRBJ1-1; D remains unclear. Germline V lookup: CDR1 PRHDT, CDR2 FYEKMQ (reference sequence). This CDR3 is built from 13 residues. V dropped 1 base and J dropped 3 bases, with 6 bases sitting between them. The CDR3 here is CASSLDGDTEAFF. The CDR3 bases are TGTGCCAGCAGCTTAGACGGGGACACTGAAGCTTTCTTT.

The CDR3 is CASSLRGQGTEAFF. CDR3 DNA sequence: TGTGCCAGCAGCCTCAGGGGGCAAGGCACTGAAGCTTTCTTT. This chain joins TRBV5-5 and TRBJ1-1, with TRBD1 identical over 8 bases. Germline V CDR1 and CDR2: SGHKS, YYEKEE (reference sequence). The CDR3 is made up of 14 amino acids. Trimming took 4 bases from V and 4 from J; bases not matched to a gene: 6.

This rearrangement joins TRBV4-1 to TRBJ2-3; 8 positions agree with TRBD2. Looked up from germline, CDR1 is MGHRA and CDR2 is YSYEKL. V was pared by 5 bases and J by 3 bases, with 4 bases of the junction left unmatched. The CDR3 runs to 14 residues. The CDR3 region has the DNA TGCGCCAGCAGCGGGGGACTAGGGACAGATACGCAGTATTTT. This translates into CASSGGLGTDTQYF.

This rearrangement joins TRBV27 to TRBJ1-1; tentative D call: TRBD1 (5 bases). Looked up from germline, CDR1 is MNHEY and CDR2 is SMNVEV (reference sequence). Trimming stripped 5 bases from V and 1 base from J, with 11 bases between. This CDR3 has 14 amino acids. As DNA, the CDR3 is TGTGCCAGCAGTCTTCAGGGTTGGAACACTGAAGCTTTCTTT. It yields the protein CASSLQGWNTEAFF.

The rearrangement joins TRBV5-4 to TRBJ2-2, with 9 bases identical to TRBD2. The V gene end was trimmed by 2 bases and the J gene end by 0 bases; junction bases not matched to a gene: 11. This CDR3 region has 19 residues. The germline V gene has CDR1 SGHNT and CDR2 YYREEE (reference sequence). The CDR3: CASSFTGLALLSNTGELFF. CDR3 sequence (DNA): TGTGCCAGCAGCTTTACGGGACTAGCCCTCCTTTCGAACACCGGGGAGCTGTTTTTT. The variable domain in full, with the rest retrieved from reference TRBV5-4 and TRBJ2-2, is ETGVTQSPTHLIKTRGQQVTLRCSSQSGHNTVSWYQQALGQGPQFIFQYYREEENGRGNFPPRFSGLQFPNYSSELNVNALELDDSALYLCASSFTGLALLSNTGELFFGEGSRLTVL.